This passage covers 31 T cell receptor beta chains from one sample sequenced in a study of blood T cells in healthy people across ages. Then a second PCR, running about 6 to 12 cycles, was carried out with a sample-barcoded 5' primer and a J-beta primer mix. TCRdb ran MiXCR on the 5' RACE reads and lists one entry per CDR3 protein. The sample carries about 1.5 million distinct CDR3 sequences, approximately 42% recorded once. Sequencing used blood. The receptors originated from a young woman in good health.

A single count supports this clonotype. The gene calls are TRBV20-1 and TRBJ2-1, with D maybe TRBD1 (6 bases). V lost 5 bases, J lost 8 bases, and 19 bases lay in between. Germline-derived CDR1 and CDR2 are DFQATT and SNEGSKA (reference sequence). The CDR3 is 14 residues long. CDR3 loop: CSAEDSDLLYEQFF. As DNA, the CDR3 is TGCAGTGCTGAGGACAGTGATCTTCTTTATGAGCAGTTCTTC.

The count of this clonotype is one. The chain combines TRBV9 with TRBJ2-1; 8 bases match TRBD2. Germline V lookup: CDR1 SGDLS, CDR2 YYNGEE. V shed 3 bases, J shed 4 bases, and the junction held 6 bases outside the gene matches. The CDR3 has 15 residues. The CDR3 DNA is TGTGCCAGCAGCGCGGGAGGGCCATTATACAATGAGCAGTTCTTC. Translating it yields CASSAGGPLYNEQFF. The entire variable domain, with the rest obtained from reference TRBV9 and TRBJ2-1, is as follows: DSGVTQTPKHLITATGQRVTLRCSPRSGDLSVYWYQQSLDQGLQFLIQYYNGEERAKGNILERFSAQQFPDLHSELNLSSLELGDSALYFCASSAGGPLYNEQFFGPGTRLTVL.

In this sample, this clonotype turned up a few times. This sequence joins TRBV7-9 and TRBJ1-2, with 7 nucleotides matching TRBD1. V shed 5 bases and J 8 bases; nucleotides not matched to a gene: 14. Germline CDR1 SEHNR, CDR2 FQNEAQ (reference sequence). This CDR3 contains 15 residues. The CDR3 nucleotides read TGTGCCAGCAGCCCTCCGGGACAGAGCCCCATAGGCTACACCTTC. Translated: CASSPPGQSPIGYTF.

The CDR3 DNA is TGTGCCAGCAGTTACTCGGCAGGGTCTATGAACACTGAAGCTTTCTTT. Protein: CASSYSAGSMNTEAFF. The J gene is TRBJ1-1, the V gene TRBV6-2 or TRBV6-3; D is possibly TRBD1 (5 bases). Germline V CDR1 and CDR2: MNHEY, SVGEGT. The germline V and J ends were trimmed by 0 bases and 0 bases, with 11 bases remaining between them. The length of the CDR3 is 16 residues.

This clonotype appeared a single time. The chain is built from TRBV27 and TRBJ1-4; tentative D call: TRBD1 (6 bases). V lost 4 bases to trimming and J lost 11 bases, with 17 bases between them. The germline gives CDR1 MNHEY, CDR2 SMNVEV (reference sequence). CDR3 length: 14 residues. Here the CDR3 reads CASSSFADSRKLFF. CDR3 nucleotide sequence: TGTGCCAGCAGTTCCTTCGCGGACAGTCGCAAACTGTTTTTT. The variable domain in full, with the rest retrieved from reference TRBV27 and TRBJ1-4, is EAQVTQNPRYLITVTGKKLTVTCSQNMNHEYMSWYRQDPGLGLRQIYYSMNVEVTDKGDVPEGYKVSRKEKRNFPLILESPSPNQTSLYFCASSSFADSRKLFFGSGTQLSVL.

The chain links TRBV29-1 to TRBJ1-2; D gene unclear. The CDR3 consists of 12 residues. V gave up 7 bases and J gave up 1 base, with 10 bases separating them. From germline, CDR1 is SQVTM and CDR2 ANQGSEA. The CDR3 DNA reads as TGCAGCGCGGCCGAGTATAACTATGGCTACACCTTC. It codes for CSAAEYNYGYTF.

CDR3 loop: CAISGAGTSSYEQFF. The CDR3 DNA follows: TGTGCCATCAGTGGGGCCGGGACTAGCTCCTACGAGCAGTTCTTC. V and J are TRBV10-3 and TRBJ2-1; 9 bases match TRBD2. The CDR3 runs to 15 residues. With 4 bases clipped from V and 10 bases from J, the junction kept 11 bases outside the gene matches. Germline CDR1 reads ENHRY; CDR2 reads SYGVKD.

This clonotype was seen only a few times. This chain joins TRBV10-3 and TRBJ1-2; TRBD1 is a possible D gene (6 bases). Germline V gene lookup returns CDR1 ENHRY and CDR2 SYGVKD. There are 17 residues in the CDR3. The V gene lost 10 bases and the J gene lost 2 bases, with 26 bases spanning the gap. This CDR3 reads CATRDTESQGLNYGYTF. The CDR3 region has the DNA TGTGCCACTCGGGACACTGAATCTCAGGGGTTGAACTATGGCTACACCTTC.

V usage is TRBV6-5 and J usage is TRBJ2-5; TRBD1 is a possible D gene (5 bases). There are 13 residues in the CDR3. Germline CDR1 is MNHEY and CDR2 is SVGAGI. Trimming took off 6 bases at V and 11 bases at J, with 19 bases between the two ends. This CDR3 is CASSPPQATEQYF. CDR3 DNA sequence: TGTGCCAGCAGCCCACCACAGGCGACTGAGCAGTACTTC.

There are a few counts of this clonotype. The chain has TRBV6-5 and TRBJ1-1; 9 positions match TRBD1. The CDR3 consists of 14 residues. Germline V gives CDR1 MNHEY, CDR2 SVGAGI. V trimming: 6 bases; J trimming: 3 bases; junction bases outside the gene matches: 5. The CDR3 DNA follows: TGTGCCAGCAGATGGGACAGGGTGGACACTGAAGCTTTCTTT. Its translation: CASRWDRVDTEAFF.

Ten or more counts support this clonotype. The chain uses TRBV10-3 and TRBJ2-7; the D gene is possibly TRBD1 (6 bases). The V gene lost 2 bases and the J gene lost 3 bases, with 11 bases spanning the gap. This CDR3 is built from 14 residues. Germline CDR1 ENHRY, CDR2 SYGVKD. The DNA of the CDR3 is TGTGCCATCAGTGAGGGAGCCAGGGGCTACGAGCAGTACTTC. This codes for CAISEGARGYEQYF.

CDR3: CASSQADRLNQPQHF. The CDR3 nucleotides read TGTGCCAGCAGCCAGGCGGACAGACTCAATCAGCCCCAGCATTTT. The chain is built from TRBV4-2 and TRBJ1-5; tentative D call: TRBD1 (6 bases). The V gene's germline CDR1 is LGHNA and CDR2 YNFKEQ. This CDR3 has 15 residues. V was pared by 3 bases and J by 3 bases, with 12 bases between.

This chain joins TRBV7-2 and TRBJ1-2; TRBD1 is a possible D gene (6 bases). V was pared by 1 base and J by 3 bases, with 12 bases between. Germline-derived CDR1 and CDR2 are SGHTA and FQGNSA. This CDR3 has 15 amino acids. The CDR3 spells CASSLGGQPYYGYTF. CDR3 sequence (DNA): TGTGCCAGCAGCTTAGGCGGACAGCCCTACTATGGCTACACCTTC.

This clonotype was detected only a few times. This chain joins TRBV28 and TRBJ1-5, with a tentative D call TRBD1 (5 bases). Trimming shortened V by 6 bases and J by 0 bases, and 18 bases separated the two germline ends. The CDR3 is 17 amino acids. Germline CDR1 reads MDHEN; CDR2 reads SYDVKM. This chain's CDR3 is CASSLFKLTDSNQPQHF. DNA of the CDR3: TGTGCCAGCAGCCTCTTTAAGCTGACAGATAGCAATCAGCCCCAGCATTTT.

In this sample, this clonotype turned up a few times. The V call is TRBV7-2, the J call TRBJ2-5; no clear D gene. This CDR3 spans 14 amino acids. Trimming cost V 3 bases and J 1 base, with 9 bases left between them. Looked up from germline, CDR1 is SGHTA and CDR2 is FQGNSA. CDR3 sequence: CASSFGRFQETQYF. CDR3 nucleotide sequence: TGTGCCAGCAGCTTTGGACGGTTCCAAGAGACCCAGTACTTC.

The V gene is TRBV20-1, the J gene TRBJ2-7, with 7 bases lining up with TRBD2. Germline-derived CDR1 and CDR2 are DFQATT and SNEGSKA (reference sequence). V lost 2 bases and J lost 4; bases outside the gene matches: 8. The CDR3 is 14 amino acids. The DNA for the CDR3 is TGCAGTGCTAGAATTAGCGGGCGGAGATACGAGCAGTACTTC. Translation gives CSARISGRRYEQYF.

The gene calls are TRBV7-9 and TRBJ1-2; D is undetermined. Per the germline V gene, CDR1 is SEHNR and CDR2 is FQNEAQ (reference sequence). The CDR3 sequence is 11 residues long. V lost 1 base and J 12 bases, leaving 9 bases between the germline ends. The CDR3 loop is CASSLDNINTF. The CDR3 region has the DNA TGTGCCAGCAGCTTAGACAACATAAACACCTTC.

This chain uses TRBV5-1 with TRBJ1-1; D is ambiguous. Germline values: CDR1 SGHRS, CDR2 YFSETQ. The CDR3 is 15 residues long. Trimming pared 3 bases from V and 5 bases from J, leaving 17 bases between. Here the CDR3 reads CASSSPVGLDTEAFF. The CDR3 DNA reads TGCGCCAGCAGCTCCCCGGTTGGGCTTGATACTGAAGCTTTCTTT. The full variable domain, in which reference TRBV5-1 and TRBJ1-1 provide the parts outside the CDR3, is KAGVTQTPRYLIKTRGQQVTLSCSPISGHRSVSWYQQTPGQGLQFLFEYFSETQRNKGNFPGRFSGRQFSNSRSEMNVSTLELGDSALYLCASSSPVGLDTEAFFGQGTRLTVV.

The rearrangement joins TRBV25-1 to TRBJ1-1; the D is unclear. V was clipped by 1 base and J by 0 bases, with 9 bases between them. CDR1 and CDR2 (germline): MGHDK, SYGVNS. This CDR3 comprises 15 residues. CDR3 loop: CASSESSLMNTEAFF. The CDR3 bases are TGTGCCAGCAGTGAATCGAGCTTGATGAACACTGAAGCTTTCTTT.

V is TRBV12-3 or TRBV12-4 and J is TRBJ1-2; D gene unclear. The germline V and J ends were trimmed by 1 base and 7 bases, with 10 bases remaining between them. The CDR3 consists of 13 residues. The CDR3 sequence is CASSLVTDAGYTF. For the CDR3, the DNA is TGTGCCAGCAGTTTAGTCACAGACGCTGGCTACACCTTC.

This rearrangement joins TRBV6-5 to TRBJ2-5; D call uncertain. The CDR3 covers 14 residues. Per germline, CDR1 MNHEY and CDR2 SVGAGI. Trimming took off 0 bases at V and 2 bases at J, with 7 bases between the two ends. Here the CDR3 reads CASSYSRPQETQYF. The CDR3 nucleotides are TGTGCCAGCAGTTACTCGAGACCTCAAGAGACCCAGTACTTC.

This clonotype was detected ten times or more. V gene TRBV3-1 combines with J gene TRBJ1-2; D is perhaps TRBD1 (5 bases). V gave up 5 bases and J gave up 8 bases, with 15 bases separating them. In germline, CDR1 is LGHDT, CDR2 YNNKEL (reference sequence). This CDR3 has 13 residues. The CDR3: CASSDSRGGGYTF. The DNA of the CDR3 is TGTGCCAGCAGCGATTCGAGGGGCGGAGGCTACACCTTC.

The V and J genes are TRBV20-1 and TRBJ1-1; possibly TRBD1 for D (6 bases). The CDR3 runs to 13 residues. V was shortened by 3 bases and J by 8 bases, with 16 bases between the two germline ends. CDR1 and CDR2 (germline): DFQATT, SNEGSKA (reference sequence). CDR3 DNA sequence: TGCAGTGCTAGTACAGGGCGTTTAAGAGAAGCTTTCTTT. Protein product: CSASTGRLREAFF.

This chain connects TRBV20-1 to TRBJ2-1, with no clear D. With 0 bases removed from V and 8 bases from J, the gap between germline ends came to 11 bases. From germline, CDR1 is DFQATT and CDR2 SNEGSKA (reference sequence). The CDR3 extends over 13 amino acids. CDR3 nucleotide sequence: TGCAGTGCTAGAGATCGATCGAATTATGAGCAGTTCTTC. Protein: CSARDRSNYEQFF.

This clonotype appeared many times. This chain joins TRBV6-2 or TRBV6-3 and TRBJ2-1, with unresolved D. CDR1 and CDR2 (germline): MNHEY, SVGEGT. The CDR3 spans 11 residues. V was cut by 2 bases and J by 5 bases, with 1 base left in between. The CDR3 DNA reads as TGTGCCAGCAGTTACCACAATGAGCAGTTCTTC. Protein product: CASSYHNEQFF.

The chain is built from TRBV12-3 or TRBV12-4 and TRBJ2-3, with TRBD1 matching 9 bases. CDR3 length: 16 residues. V was pared by 3 bases and J by 4 bases, with 8 bases of the junction left unmatched. In DNA, the CDR3 is TGTGCCAGCAGTTTTTCGGACAGGGGCGGGGCAGATACGCAGTATTTT. It yields the protein CASSFSDRGGADTQYF.

V is TRBV10-3 and J is TRBJ2-5; 8 bases map to TRBD1. The J call is uncertain, as TRBJ2-7 better fits the DNA end. The CDR3 has 14 residues. CDR1 ENHRY and CDR2 SYGVKD come from the germline V gene. The chain's CDR3 is CAISDRTGSDEQYF. CDR3 sequence (DNA): TGTGCCATCAGTGACAGGACAGGGAGCGACGAGCAGTACTTC.

This clonotype was seen a few times. This rearrangement joins TRBV7-2 to TRBJ2-1, with 7 bases that match TRBD2. The CDR3 spans 15 residues. V lost 8 bases and J lost 1; bases outside the gene matches: 8. Germline loops: CDR1 SGHTA, CDR2 FQGNSA. CDR3 coding DNA: TGTGCCAGCCGCAGACTAGCCCTGTCCTACAATGAGCAGTTCTTC. Its translation is CASRRLALSYNEQFF.

At least ten counts were recorded for this clonotype. The chain employs TRBV5-1 and TRBJ2-7; D uncertain. CDR1 is SGHRS, CDR2 YFSETQ, per germline. V was pared by 2 bases and J by 3 bases, with 9 bases between. CDR3 length: 13 residues. The CDR3 nucleotides read TGCGCCAGCAGCTTTGGGATATACTACGAGCAGTACTTC. Translated, it gives CASSFGIYYEQYF.

Only a few counts were recorded for this clonotype. The chain combines TRBV5-1 with TRBJ2-7; 9 bases line up with TRBD1. From germline, CDR1 is SGHRS and CDR2 YFSETQ. This CDR3 contains 14 residues. Trimming at V came to 4 bases and at J to 7 bases, leaving 9 bases not matched to a gene. CDR3 in DNA: TGCGCCAGCAGCACGGGACAGGGTTTGGATGAGCAGTACTTC. It yields the protein CASSTGQGLDEQYF.

There are a few counts of this clonotype. The rearrangement links TRBV10-3 to TRBJ2-1, with a tentative D call TRBD1 (5 bases). V was pared by 2 bases and J by 6 bases, with 8 bases between. From germline, CDR1 is ENHRY and CDR2 SYGVKD. CDR3 length: 13 residues. DNA for the CDR3: TGTGCCATCAGTGAGCAGGGTTTCAATGAGCAGTTCTTC. This gives the protein CAISEQGFNEQFF.